Following are 14 T cell receptor beta chains from one sample sequenced in a study of OX40 agonist ivuxolimab in advanced cancers. Produced via immunoSEQ multiplex PCR; TCRdb's table is partial and in-frame only. The repertoire has 30,000 to 40,000 clones, approximately 90% of them found once; the top ten carry less than 25%. This sample comprised CD4+ or CD8+ T cells sorted from blood, obtained in a trial of the OX40 agonist ivuxolimab. These receptors originate from an adult with an advanced solid tumor such as melanoma, head and neck, liver or kidney cancer.

The chain joins TRBV28 to TRBJ2-1; perhaps TRBD2 as D (6 bases). V shed 1 base and J shed 8 bases, with 15 bases lying between them. Germline CDR1 MDHEN, CDR2 SYDVKM. This CDR3 has 15 amino acids. The chain's CDR3 is CASSLFGRFPHEQFF. In DNA form, the CDR3 reads TGTGCCAGCAGTTTATTCGGGAGATTCCCACATGAGCAGTTCTTC.

This chain connects TRBV7-9 to TRBJ2-2, with 9 bases matching TRBD2. The CDR3 is made up of 16 amino acids. Germline assignment: CDR1 SEHNR and CDR2 FQNEAQ (reference sequence). The V gene end was trimmed by 4 bases and the J gene end by 3 bases; junction bases not matched to a gene: 6. The CDR3 region is CASSSLAGEYTGELFF. Written as DNA, the CDR3 is TGTGCCAGCAGCTCATTAGCGGGAGAGTACACCGGGGAGCTGTTTTTT.

The chain has TRBV28 and TRBJ2-7; maybe TRBD2 (6 bases). V was clipped by 3 bases and J by 5 bases, with 23 bases between them. The CDR3 covers 17 residues. CDR1 MDHEN and CDR2 SYDVKM come from the germline V gene. CDR3 region: CASSLGGFGGQLHEQYF. Written as DNA, the CDR3 is TGTGCCAGCAGTTTGGGGGGTTTCGGAGGGCAACTCCACGAGCAGTACTTC.

The V gene is TRBV15, the J gene TRBJ2-3, with no clear D. The V gene lost 3 bases and the J gene lost 4 bases, with 8 bases spanning the gap. CDR3 length equals 13 residues. The V gene's germline CDR1 is LNHNV and CDR2 YYDKDF (reference sequence). CDR3 loop: CATSSSPPDTQYF. Here the CDR3 DNA reads TGTGCCACCAGCAGCTCCCCCCCAGATACGCAGTATTTT. Full variable domain (missing parts from reference TRBV15 and TRBJ2-3): DAMVIQNPRYQVTQFGKPVTLSCSQTLNHNVMYWYQQKSSQAPKLLFHYYDKDFNNEADTPDNFQSRRPNTSFCFLDIRSPGLGDTAMYLCATSSSPPDTQYFGPGTRLTVL.

The chain recombines TRBV5-4 with TRBJ2-6; D remains ambiguous. This CDR3 contains 14 residues. The V end was cut by 3 bases, the J end by 4 bases, with 8 bases between. Looked up from germline, CDR1 is SGHNT and CDR2 is YYREEE (reference sequence). The CDR3 bases are TGTGCCAGCAGCTCCATAGGAGGGGCCAACGTCCTGACTTTC. It encodes CASSSIGGANVLTF.

The rearrangement links TRBV7-9 to TRBJ2-3; D uncertain. The V and J ends lost 1 base and 4 bases respectively, with 3 bases between them. Germline V gene data show CDR1 as SEHNR and CDR2 as FQNEAQ (reference sequence). CDR3 length: 12 residues. The CDR3 region is CASSLGPDTQYF. The CDR3 region has the DNA TGTGCCAGCAGCTTAGGGCCAGATACGCAGTATTTT.

V usage is TRBV28 and J usage is TRBJ2-7, with D hard to call. Germline V gene sequence: CDR1 MDHEN, CDR2 SYDVKM. Trimming left V 7 bases short and J 6 bases short, with 22 bases between. This CDR3 region has 15 residues. The DNA for the CDR3 is TGTGCCAGCAAAAAAGAGACACTGCCCTCGGTCGAGCAGTACTTC. Protein product: CASKKETLPSVEQYF.

This clone showed up just once. The chain joins TRBV23-1 to TRBJ2-7; D remains ambiguous. TRBV23-1 carries the ORF label, with uncertain function. The CDR3 totals 13 residues. Deletions cut 0 bases from V and 3 bases from J, with 6 bases between. The CDR3 bases are TGCGCCAGCAGTCAATCGAGAGGCTACGAGCAGTACTTC. Amino acid sequence: CASSQSRGYEQYF.

This chain links TRBV7-2 with TRBJ2-7, with D uncertain. Germline V gives CDR1 SGHTA, CDR2 FQGNSA. This CDR3 comprises 15 residues. V dropped 4 bases and J dropped 1 base, with 14 bases sitting between them. In DNA form, the CDR3 reads TGTGCCAGCAGCTCTCCCGGGTGGGTTTCCTACGAGCAGTACTTC. It yields the protein CASSSPGWVSYEQYF.

The rearrangement links TRBV9 to TRBJ2-5; 8 nucleotides align to TRBD1. The CDR3 extends over 14 amino acids. The germline CDR1 and CDR2 sequences are SGDLS and YYNGEE. J gave up 5 bases and V 0 bases, and 3 bases lay outside the gene matches. The CDR3 protein is CASSVAYRGETQYF. Written as DNA, the CDR3 is TGTGCCAGCAGCGTAGCTTACAGGGGGGAGACCCAGTACTTC.

This clone was detected only once. The rearrangement uses TRBV13 and TRBJ2-1; D unresolved. Germline CDR1 and CDR2: PRHDT and FYEKMQ (reference sequence). Trimming pared 4 bases from V and 0 bases from J, leaving 4 bases between. This CDR3 comprises 13 residues. The CDR3 region is CASSSRSYNEQFF. The CDR3 nucleotides are TGTGCCAGCAGCTCCCGCTCCTACAATGAGCAGTTCTTC.

The chain has TRBV19 and TRBJ2-1, with D unclear. CDR1 is LNHDA and CDR2 is SQIVND in the germline V gene (reference sequence). V was shortened by 6 bases and J by 4 bases, with 10 bases between the two germline ends. The CDR3 runs 13 residues. CDR3 DNA sequence: TGTGCCAGTAGCCTAACTAATTACAATGAGCAGTTCTTC. Translating gives CASSLTNYNEQFF.

This chain uses TRBV7-8 with TRBJ2-2; D unclear. CDR3 size: 14 residues. V lost 1 base and J 0 bases, leaving 3 bases between the germline ends. The germline V gene encodes CDR1 SGHVS and CDR2 FQNEAQ. CDR3 coding DNA: TGTGCCAGCAGCTTAGGTGCGAACACCGGGGAGCTGTTTTTT. This encodes CASSLGANTGELFF.

The chain combines TRBV29-1 with TRBJ2-7, with 12 bases matching TRBD1. The V and J ends lost 4 bases and 3 bases, in that order; junction bases with no gene match: 10. CDR3 length: 16 amino acids. Per germline, CDR1 SQVTM and CDR2 ANQGSEA. CDR3 loop: CSVGVGTGGPYYEQYF. CDR3 coding DNA: TGCAGCGTTGGGGTCGGGACAGGGGGCCCGTACTACGAGCAGTACTTC.